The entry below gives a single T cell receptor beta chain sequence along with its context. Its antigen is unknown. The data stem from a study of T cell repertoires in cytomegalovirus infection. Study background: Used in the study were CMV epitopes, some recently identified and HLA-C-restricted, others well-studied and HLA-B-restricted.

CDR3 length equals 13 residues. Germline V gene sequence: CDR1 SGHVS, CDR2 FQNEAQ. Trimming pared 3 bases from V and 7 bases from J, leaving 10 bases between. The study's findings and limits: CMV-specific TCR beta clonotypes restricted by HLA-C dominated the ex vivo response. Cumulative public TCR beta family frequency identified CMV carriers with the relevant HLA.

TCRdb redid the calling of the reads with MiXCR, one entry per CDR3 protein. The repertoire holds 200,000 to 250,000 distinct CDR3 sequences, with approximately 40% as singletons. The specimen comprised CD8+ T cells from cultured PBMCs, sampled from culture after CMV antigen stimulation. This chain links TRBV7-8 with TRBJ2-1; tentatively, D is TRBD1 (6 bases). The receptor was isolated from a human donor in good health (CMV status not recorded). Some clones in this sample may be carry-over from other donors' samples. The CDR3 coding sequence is TGTGCCAGCAGCTTCAGGGGAAAGAATGAGCAGTTCTTC. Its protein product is CASSFRGKNEQFF.